A selection of T cell receptor beta chains follows, all from one sample in a study of T cell clonotyping in hematopoietic cell transplantation. Generated by immunoSEQ multiplex PCR, the TCRdb table keeps only in-frame clones and is missing some. This table has 10,000 to 15,000 clones, roughly 92% appearing once. The material sequenced was PBMCs, taken 100 days after allogeneic stem cell transplant. These receptors were taken from a female patient between 50 and 60 years old who had an allogeneic stem cell transplant from an unrelated donor, so the T cells may come from the graft donor. Some clones in this sample may be carry-over from other donors' samples. Each CDR3 is given with its conserved first and last residue. The order of the fields is V gene, D gene, clone size, J gene, CDR3 DNA, CDR3 protein. D genes are given only for firm matches. Not every row has a clone size; where given, it reads once, few, many or a size class.

v_gene: TRBV30; d_gene: NA; abundance: NA; j_gene: TRBJ1-1; CDR3nt: TGTGCCTGGACCCCCCAGGACAGCACTGAAGCTTTCTTT; CDR3aa: CAWTPQDSTEAFF
v_gene: TRBV4-3; d_gene: NA; abundance: NA; j_gene: TRBJ1-1; CDR3nt: TGCGCCAGCAGCCAAGATTGGACATTTGGGAACACTGAAGCTTTCTTT; CDR3aa: CASSQDWTFGNTEAFF
v_gene: TRBV5-4; d_gene: TRBD2; abundance: few; j_gene: TRBJ2-3; CDR3nt: TGTGCCAGCAGCCCCTTAGCGGGAGGGGCCACAGATACGCAGTATTTT; CDR3aa: CASSPLAGGATDTQYF
v_gene: TRBV27; d_gene: TRBD1; abundance: NA; j_gene: TRBJ1-4; CDR3nt: TGTGCCAGCAGCCCTCAGGGGGTTGTTGAAAAACTGTTTTTT; CDR3aa: CASSPQGVVEKLFF
v_gene: TRBV5-1; d_gene: TRBD1; abundance: NA; j_gene: TRBJ1-1; CDR3nt: TGCGCCAGCAGCTTGTCCCTAGGAAGTGGACAGGAGTTGAACACTGAAGCTTTCTTT; CDR3aa: CASSLSLGSGQELNTEAFF
v_gene: TRBV5-1; d_gene: TRBD1; abundance: NA; j_gene: TRBJ1-5; CDR3nt: TGCGCCAGCAGCCCCTGGACAGGGGATCAGCCCCAGCATTTT; CDR3aa: CASSPWTGDQPQHF
v_gene: TRBV30; d_gene: NA; abundance: once; j_gene: TRBJ2-5; CDR3nt: TGTGCCTGGAGTGTCCGGGGCGCGTTACAAGAGACCCAGTACTTC; CDR3aa: CAWSVRGALQETQYF
v_gene: TRBV7-8; d_gene: NA; abundance: NA; j_gene: TRBJ1-2; CDR3nt: TGTGCCAGCAGCTTAGCGGACATCTATGGCTACACCTTC; CDR3aa: CASSLADIYGYTF
v_gene: TRBV11-2; d_gene: NA; abundance: NA; j_gene: TRBJ2-3; CDR3nt: TGTGCCAGCAGCCCAATTGGACGGGGGCAGTCAGATACGCAGTATTTT; CDR3aa: CASSPIGRGQSDTQYF
v_gene: TRBV30; d_gene: NA; abundance: NA; j_gene: TRBJ1-5; CDR3nt: TGTGCCTGGAGTCCACCGGATGTCAGCCCAGCATTT; CDR3aa: CAWSPPDVSPAF
v_gene: TRBV7-6; d_gene: NA; abundance: NA; j_gene: TRBJ2-7; CDR3nt: TGTGCCAGCAGCCCTCTGACAGTGAACCACGAGCAGTACTTC; CDR3aa: CASSPLTVNHEQYF
v_gene: TRBV15; d_gene: NA; abundance: NA; j_gene: TRBJ1-4; CDR3nt: TGTGCCACCAGCAGAGATCCAGGGGAAAAACTGTTTTTT; CDR3aa: CATSRDPGEKLFF
v_gene: TRBV6-1; d_gene: NA; abundance: NA; j_gene: TRBJ1-2; CDR3nt: TGTGCCAGCAGTGTTCGTCTCCTCTATGGCTACACCTTC; CDR3aa: CASSVRLLYGYTF
v_gene: TRBV9; d_gene: NA; abundance: NA; j_gene: TRBJ1-1; CDR3nt: TGTGCCAGCAGCGTTGCAGTGAGCACTGAAGCTTTCTTT; CDR3aa: CASSVAVSTEAFF
v_gene: TRBV19; d_gene: NA; abundance: NA; j_gene: TRBJ1-5; CDR3nt: TGTGCCAGTAGAGGACAGTCAAGTCAGCCCCAGCATTTT; CDR3aa: CASRGQSSQPQHF
v_gene: TRBV7-8; d_gene: TRBD1; abundance: NA; j_gene: TRBJ1-5; CDR3nt: TGTGCCAGCAGGCCCGACAGGGGAAGCAATCAGCCCCAGCATTTT; CDR3aa: CASRPDRGSNQPQHF
v_gene: TRBV11-3; d_gene: NA; abundance: NA; j_gene: TRBJ2-2; CDR3nt: TGTGCCAGCAGCTTACGGGATCCCGGGGAGCTGTTTTTT; CDR3aa: CASSLRDPGELFF
v_gene: TRBV5-1; d_gene: NA; abundance: NA; j_gene: TRBJ2-1; CDR3nt: TGCGCCAGCAGCTTGGCGGGCAGGGCCCATGAGCAGTTCTTC; CDR3aa: CASSLAGRAHEQFF
v_gene: TRBV5-1; d_gene: TRBD2; abundance: NA; j_gene: TRBJ2-7; CDR3nt: TGCGCCAGCAGCTTAGCGGGGGGCCTTGGCCCTTCCTACGAGCAGTACTTC; CDR3aa: CASSLAGGLGPSYEQYF
v_gene: TRBV7-2; d_gene: NA; abundance: NA; j_gene: TRBJ2-5; CDR3nt: TGTGCCAGCAGCGGAGCTACCGGGATGCGCGGGGAGACCCAGTACTTC; CDR3aa: CASSGATGMRGETQYF
v_gene: TRBV7-8; d_gene: TRBD2; abundance: once; j_gene: TRBJ2-7; CDR3nt: TGTGCCAGCAGCTACGGACTAGCGGGAGGTAATCACGAGCAGTACTTC; CDR3aa: CASSYGLAGGNHEQYF
v_gene: TRBV5-4; d_gene: NA; abundance: NA; j_gene: TRBJ2-3; CDR3nt: TGTGCCAGCAGCTTGGCCGGGACAGGGACCCGGGGGGGTACGCAGTATTTT; CDR3aa: CASSLAGTGTRGGTQYF
v_gene: TRBV2; d_gene: TRBD1; abundance: NA; j_gene: TRBJ1-2; CDR3nt: TGTGCCAGCAGTGGGGCAGGGGGTCCGAGCTACACCTTC; CDR3aa: CASSGAGGPSYTF
v_gene: TRBV6-1; d_gene: TRBD1; abundance: NA; j_gene: TRBJ1-5; CDR3nt: TGTGCCCACTCGGACAGGGGGCCCCAGCCCCAGCATTTT; CDR3aa: CAHSDRGPQPQHF
v_gene: TRBV7-9; d_gene: TRBD1; abundance: once; j_gene: TRBJ1-2; CDR3nt: TGTGCCAGCAGCCCTGGACAGGGTGGCTACACCTTC; CDR3aa: CASSPGQGGYTF
v_gene: TRBV28; d_gene: TRBD1; abundance: NA; j_gene: TRBJ1-2; CDR3nt: TGTGCCAGCAGTCCAACAGGGGAAGGCTACACCTTC; CDR3aa: CASSPTGEGYTF
v_gene: TRBV6-1; d_gene: NA; abundance: NA; j_gene: TRBJ1-5; CDR3nt: TGTGCCAGCAGTGAGCGTGGAACAAATCAGCCCCAGCATTTT; CDR3aa: CASSERGTNQPQHF
v_gene: TRBV4-3; d_gene: NA; abundance: NA; j_gene: TRBJ2-7; CDR3nt: TGCGCCAGCAGCCGGAGCACAAAACCTTACGAGCAGTACTTC; CDR3aa: CASSRSTKPYEQYF
v_gene: TRBV6-5; d_gene: NA; abundance: NA; j_gene: TRBJ2-3; CDR3nt: TGTGCCAGCAGCCCGCTCGGTGTTAGCACAGATACGCAGTATTTT; CDR3aa: CASSPLGVSTDTQYF
v_gene: TRBV19; d_gene: TRBD2; abundance: once; j_gene: TRBJ2-1; CDR3nt: TGTGCCAGCAAACCCTTAGCGGGAGGGCCCCGCGGCTACAATGAGCAGTTCTTC; CDR3aa: CASKPLAGGPRGYNEQFF
v_gene: TRBV7-2; d_gene: NA; abundance: NA; j_gene: TRBJ2-7; CDR3nt: TGTGCCAGCAGCTGGGCTAGTACCTACGAGCAGTACTTC; CDR3aa: CASSWASTYEQYF
v_gene: TRBV9; d_gene: TRBD2; abundance: few; j_gene: TRBJ2-1; CDR3nt: TGTGCCAGCAGCGAACTAGCGACTTACAATGAGCAGTTCTTC; CDR3aa: CASSELATYNEQFF
v_gene: TRBV7-9; d_gene: TRBD1; abundance: once; j_gene: TRBJ2-1; CDR3nt: TGTGCCAGCAGCTTAATGGGACAGTCTGAGCAGTTCTTC; CDR3aa: CASSLMGQSEQFF
v_gene: TRBV7-3; d_gene: NA; abundance: NA; j_gene: TRBJ2-2; CDR3nt: TGTGCCAGCAGCCGTGACTCTGGGGGACGGACCGGGGAGCTGTTTTTT; CDR3aa: CASSRDSGGRTGELFF
v_gene: TRBV5-8; d_gene: TRBD2; abundance: NA; j_gene: TRBJ2-5; CDR3nt: TGTGCCAGCAGCTTGGGGCGACTAGCAAGAGAGACCCAGTACTTC; CDR3aa: CASSLGRLARETQYF
v_gene: TRBV6-5; d_gene: NA; abundance: once; j_gene: TRBJ1-2; CDR3nt: TGTGCCAGCAGTTATGAGGCAGGCGGAGGCTACACCTTC; CDR3aa: CASSYEAGGGYTF
v_gene: TRBV5-1; d_gene: TRBD1; abundance: once; j_gene: TRBJ2-5; CDR3nt: TGCGCCAGCAGCTTGGCGACAGGGGGGCGGCAAGAGACCCAGTACTTC; CDR3aa: CASSLATGGRQETQYF
v_gene: TRBV6-1; d_gene: TRBD2; abundance: NA; j_gene: TRBJ2-7; CDR3nt: TGTGCCAGCAGGGGGGGGTACTACGAGCAGTACTTC; CDR3aa: CASRGGYYEQYF
v_gene: TRBV28; d_gene: NA; abundance: NA; j_gene: TRBJ2-2; CDR3nt: TGTGCCAGCAGTTTGGCAGGGAACACCGGGGAGCTGTTTTTT; CDR3aa: CASSLAGNTGELFF
v_gene: TRBV7-9; d_gene: NA; abundance: NA; j_gene: TRBJ2-7; CDR3nt: TGTGCCAGCAGCTTAGACCCCCACGAGCAGTACTTC; CDR3aa: CASSLDPHEQYF
v_gene: TRBV7-2; d_gene: TRBD1; abundance: NA; j_gene: TRBJ1-3; CDR3nt: TGTGCCAGCAGCTTTTACAGGGGGCAAGGAAACACCATATATTTT; CDR3aa: CASSFYRGQGNTIYF
v_gene: TRBV5-1; d_gene: NA; abundance: NA; j_gene: TRBJ2-7; CDR3nt: TGCGCCAGCAGCTTGGGGTCCGCCGGCAAGCAGTACTTC; CDR3aa: CASSLGSAGKQYF
v_gene: TRBV5-4; d_gene: NA; abundance: NA; j_gene: TRBJ1-6; CDR3nt: TGTGCCAGCAAGGTGGCCCAGGGAAGGAATTCACCCCTCCACTTT; CDR3aa: CASKVAQGRNSPLHF
v_gene: TRBV5-4; d_gene: TRBD1; abundance: NA; j_gene: TRBJ2-5; CDR3nt: TGTGCCAGCAGTCAGGACAGGGGTTTAGAGACCCAGTACTTC; CDR3aa: CASSQDRGLETQYF
v_gene: TRBV27; d_gene: NA; abundance: NA; j_gene: TRBJ1-2; CDR3nt: TGTGCCAGCAGTTTTAACAGTAACTATGGCTACACCTTC; CDR3aa: CASSFNSNYGYTF
v_gene: TRBV7-9; d_gene: TRBD1; abundance: NA; j_gene: TRBJ2-3; CDR3nt: TGTGCCAGCAGCTCTACAGGGGGTAGCACAGATACGCAGTATTTT; CDR3aa: CASSSTGGSTDTQYF
v_gene: TRBV4-3; d_gene: TRBD2; abundance: NA; j_gene: TRBJ2-7; CDR3nt: TGCGCCAGCAGCCCCGGACTAGCGGGATCCTACGAGCAGTACTTC; CDR3aa: CASSPGLAGSYEQYF
v_gene: TRBV25-1; d_gene: NA; abundance: NA; j_gene: TRBJ1-1; CDR3nt: TGTGCCAGCAGCCACATTCATCTATCAGAAGCTTTCTTT; CDR3aa: CASSHIHLSEAFF
v_gene: TRBV29-1; d_gene: NA; abundance: NA; j_gene: TRBJ1-3; CDR3nt: TGCAGCGTTGTGGTTACAAACTCTGGAAACACCATATATTTT; CDR3aa: CSVVVTNSGNTIYF
v_gene: TRBV5-4; d_gene: NA; abundance: NA; j_gene: TRBJ1-6; CDR3nt: TGTGCCAGCAGCCTCTTAGTTGGCTCCCGGACCTCACCCCTCCACTTT; CDR3aa: CASSLLVGSRTSPLHF
v_gene: TRBV5-4; d_gene: NA; abundance: NA; j_gene: TRBJ2-1; CDR3nt: TGTGCCAGCAGCTTGTCGCAGGACATAGCCTACAATGAGCAGTTCTTC; CDR3aa: CASSLSQDIAYNEQFF
v_gene: TRBV5-1; d_gene: TRBD1; abundance: once; j_gene: TRBJ1-1; CDR3nt: TGCGCCAGCAGCTTCGACAGGGTGAACACTGAAGCTTTCTTT; CDR3aa: CASSFDRVNTEAFF
v_gene: TRBV11-2; d_gene: NA; abundance: NA; j_gene: TRBJ1-2; CDR3nt: TGTGCCAGCAGCTTTGGTCAGTTCTATGGCTACACCTTC; CDR3aa: CASSFGQFYGYTF
v_gene: TRBV19; d_gene: NA; abundance: once; j_gene: TRBJ1-3; CDR3nt: TGTGCCAGTAGTAATGGACATAGCTCTGGAAACACCATATATTTT; CDR3aa: CASSNGHSSGNTIYF
v_gene: TRBV14; d_gene: NA; abundance: NA; j_gene: TRBJ1-3; CDR3nt: TGTGCCAGCAGCCAAGCCAATAACCTAAGACAGGCTGGAAACACCATATATTTT; CDR3aa: CASSQANNLRQAGNTIYF
v_gene: TRBV18; d_gene: NA; abundance: NA; j_gene: TRBJ1-1; CDR3nt: TGTGCCAGCGGGTCCGACGGCAACACTGAAGCTTTCTTT; CDR3aa: CASGSDGNTEAFF